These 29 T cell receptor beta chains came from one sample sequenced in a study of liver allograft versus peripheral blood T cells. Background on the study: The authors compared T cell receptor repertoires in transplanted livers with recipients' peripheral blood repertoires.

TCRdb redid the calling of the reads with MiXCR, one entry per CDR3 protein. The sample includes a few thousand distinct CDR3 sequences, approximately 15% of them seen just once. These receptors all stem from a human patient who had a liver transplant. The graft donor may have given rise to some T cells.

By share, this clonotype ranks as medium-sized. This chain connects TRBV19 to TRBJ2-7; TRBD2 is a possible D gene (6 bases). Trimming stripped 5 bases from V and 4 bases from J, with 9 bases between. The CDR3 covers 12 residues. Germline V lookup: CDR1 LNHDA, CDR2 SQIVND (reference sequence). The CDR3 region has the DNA TGTGCCAGTAGTCTCGCGGGGTACGAGCAGTACTTC. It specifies CASSLAGYEQYF.

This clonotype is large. The CDR3 loop is CASSYSTEGNQPQHF. The CDR3 region has the DNA TGTGCCAGCAGTTACTCGACTGAGGGCAATCAGCCCCAGCATTTT. The rearrangement links TRBV6-2 or TRBV6-3 to TRBJ1-5; no definite D call. Trimming removed 0 bases from V and 2 bases from J, with 8 bases in between. Germline V gene data show CDR1 as MNHEY and CDR2 as SVGEGT. This CDR3 is 15 amino acids long.

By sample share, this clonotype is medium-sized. CDR3 loop: CASSVGTGANTEAFF. DNA for the CDR3: TGTGCCAGCAGCGTGGGGACAGGGGCGAACACTGAAGCTTTCTTT. The gene calls are TRBV9 and TRBJ1-1, with 10 bases aligning to TRBD1. Germline CDR1 SGDLS, CDR2 YYNGEE. CDR3 length: 15 residues. With V trimmed by 2 bases and J by 1 base, 2 bases remained unmatched.

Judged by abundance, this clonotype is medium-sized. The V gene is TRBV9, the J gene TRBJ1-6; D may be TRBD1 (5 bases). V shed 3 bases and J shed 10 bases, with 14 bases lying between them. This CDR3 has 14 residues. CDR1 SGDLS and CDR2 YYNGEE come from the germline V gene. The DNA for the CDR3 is TGTGCCAGCAGCGCCTCAGGGACGAGGTCACCCCTCCACTTT. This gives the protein CASSASGTRSPLHF.

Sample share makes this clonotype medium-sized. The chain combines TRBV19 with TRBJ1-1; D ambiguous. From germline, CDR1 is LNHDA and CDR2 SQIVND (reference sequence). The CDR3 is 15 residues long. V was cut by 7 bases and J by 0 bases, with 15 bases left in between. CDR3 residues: CASTPPREMNTEAFF. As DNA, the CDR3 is TGTGCCAGTACCCCCCCCCGGGAAATGAACACTGAAGCTTTCTTT.

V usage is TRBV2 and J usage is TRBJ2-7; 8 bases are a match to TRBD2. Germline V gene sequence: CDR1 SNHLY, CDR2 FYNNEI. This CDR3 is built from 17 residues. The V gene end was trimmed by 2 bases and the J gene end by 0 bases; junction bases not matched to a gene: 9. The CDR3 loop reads CASSEKTVAGFSYEQYF. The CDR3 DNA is TGTGCCAGCAGTGAAAAGACGGTAGCGGGGTTCTCCTACGAGCAGTACTTC.

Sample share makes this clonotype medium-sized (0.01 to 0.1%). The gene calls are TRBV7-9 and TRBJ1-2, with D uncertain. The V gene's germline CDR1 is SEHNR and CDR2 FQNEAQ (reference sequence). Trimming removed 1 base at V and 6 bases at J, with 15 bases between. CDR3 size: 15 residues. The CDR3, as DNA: TGTGCCAGCAGCTTAGGCGGGTCGATAAGGAATGGCTACACCTTC. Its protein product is CASSLGGSIRNGYTF. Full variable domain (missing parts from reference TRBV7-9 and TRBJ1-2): DTGVSQNPRHKITKRGQNVTFRCDPISEHNRLYWYRQTLGQGPEFLTYFQNEAQLEKSRLLSDRFSAERPKGSFSTLEIQRTEQGDSAMYLCASSLGGSIRNGYTFGSGTRLTVV.

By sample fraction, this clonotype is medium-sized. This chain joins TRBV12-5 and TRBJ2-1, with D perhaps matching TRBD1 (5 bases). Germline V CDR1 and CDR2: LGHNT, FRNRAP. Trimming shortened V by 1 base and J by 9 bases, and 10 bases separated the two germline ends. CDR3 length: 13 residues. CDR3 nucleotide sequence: TGTGCTAGTGGTTTGGACTGGGGCCGTGAGCAGTTCTTC. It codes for CASGLDWGREQFF.

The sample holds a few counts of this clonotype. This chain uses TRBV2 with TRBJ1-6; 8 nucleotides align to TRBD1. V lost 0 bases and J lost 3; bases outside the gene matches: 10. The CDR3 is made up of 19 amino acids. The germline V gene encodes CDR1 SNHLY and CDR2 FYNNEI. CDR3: CASSEAGSQTGDYNSPLHF. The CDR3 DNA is TGTGCCAGCAGTGAAGCAGGTTCTCAGACAGGGGACTATAATTCACCCCTCCACTTT. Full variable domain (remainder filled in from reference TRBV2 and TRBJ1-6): EPEVTQTPSHQVTQMGQEVILRCVPISNHLYFYWYRQILGQKVEFLVSFYNNEISEKSEIFDDQFSVERPDGSNFTLKIRSTKLEDSAMYFCASSEAGSQTGDYNSPLHFGNGTRLTVT.

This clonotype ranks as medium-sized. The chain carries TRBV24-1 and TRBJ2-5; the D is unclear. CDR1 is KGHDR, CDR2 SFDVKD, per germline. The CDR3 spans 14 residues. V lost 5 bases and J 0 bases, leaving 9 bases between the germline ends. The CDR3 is CATSAWGNQETQYF. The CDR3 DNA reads TGTGCCACCAGTGCCTGGGGAAACCAAGAGACCCAGTACTTC.

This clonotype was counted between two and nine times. The CDR3 protein is CATSQGEGSPLHF. The CDR3 DNA is TGCGCCACCTCCCAGGGGGAGGGTTCACCCCTCCACTTT. The chain combines TRBV10-1 with TRBJ1-6, with 7 positions matching TRBD1. CDR3 length equals 13 residues. Looked up from germline, CDR1 is WNHNN and CDR2 is SYGVQD (reference sequence). The ends lost 10 bases at V and 9 bases at J; junction bases unmatched: 9.

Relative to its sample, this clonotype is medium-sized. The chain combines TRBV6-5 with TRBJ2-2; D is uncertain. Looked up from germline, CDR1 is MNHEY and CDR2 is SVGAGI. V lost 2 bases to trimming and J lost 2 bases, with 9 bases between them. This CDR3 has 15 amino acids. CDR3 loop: CASSYQWLNTGELFF. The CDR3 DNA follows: TGTGCCAGCAGTTACCAGTGGCTTAACACCGGGGAGCTGTTTTTT.

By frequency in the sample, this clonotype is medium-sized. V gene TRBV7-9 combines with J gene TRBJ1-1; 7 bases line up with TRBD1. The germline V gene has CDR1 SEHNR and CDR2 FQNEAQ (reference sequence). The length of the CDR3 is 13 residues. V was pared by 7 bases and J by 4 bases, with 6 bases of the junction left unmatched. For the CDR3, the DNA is TGTGCCAGCACCGAGACAGGGACCACTGAAGCTTTCTTT. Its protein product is CASTETGTTEAFF.

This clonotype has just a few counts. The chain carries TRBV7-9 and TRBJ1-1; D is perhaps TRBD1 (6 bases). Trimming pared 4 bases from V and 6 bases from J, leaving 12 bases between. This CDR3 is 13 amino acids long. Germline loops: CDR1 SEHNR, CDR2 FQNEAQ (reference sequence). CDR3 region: CASSYQGYPEAFF. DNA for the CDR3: TGTGCCAGCAGCTATCAGGGGTACCCTGAAGCTTTCTTT.

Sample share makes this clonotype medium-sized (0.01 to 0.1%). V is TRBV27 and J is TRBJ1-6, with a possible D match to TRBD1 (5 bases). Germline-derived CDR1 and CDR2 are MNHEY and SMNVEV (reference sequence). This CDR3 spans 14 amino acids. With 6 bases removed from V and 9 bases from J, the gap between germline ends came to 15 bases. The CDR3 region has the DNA TGTGCCAGCAGAAAGACTGGCGGGGGTTCACCCCTCCACTTT. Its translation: CASRKTGGGSPLHF.

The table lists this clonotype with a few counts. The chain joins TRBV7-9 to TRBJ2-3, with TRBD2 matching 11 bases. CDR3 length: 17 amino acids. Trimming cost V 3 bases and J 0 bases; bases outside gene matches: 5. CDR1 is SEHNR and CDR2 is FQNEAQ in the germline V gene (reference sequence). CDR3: CASSLRLAGPSTDTQYF. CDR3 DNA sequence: TGTGCCAGCAGCTTGAGACTAGCGGGGCCCAGCACAGATACGCAGTATTTT.

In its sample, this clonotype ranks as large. CDR3 DNA: TGTGCCAGCTTGAGAGGGACTGAAGCTTTCTTT. Its protein is CASLRGTEAFF. The chain couples TRBV27 to TRBJ1-1; no clear D gene. Germline assignment: CDR1 MNHEY and CDR2 SMNVEV (reference sequence). The V end was cut by 8 bases, the J end by 5 bases, with 9 bases between. The CDR3 sequence is 11 residues long.

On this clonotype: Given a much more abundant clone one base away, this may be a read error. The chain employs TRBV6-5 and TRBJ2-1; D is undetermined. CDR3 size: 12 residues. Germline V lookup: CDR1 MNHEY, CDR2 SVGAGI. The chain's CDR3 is CATSYPYNEQFF. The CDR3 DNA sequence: TGTGCCACCAGTTATCCCTACAATGAGCAGTTCTTC.

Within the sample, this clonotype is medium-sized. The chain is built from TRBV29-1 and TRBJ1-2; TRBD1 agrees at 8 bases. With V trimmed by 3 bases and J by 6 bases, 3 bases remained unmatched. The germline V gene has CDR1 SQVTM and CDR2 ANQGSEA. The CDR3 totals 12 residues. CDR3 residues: CSVEAGGNGYTF. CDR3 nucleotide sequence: TGCAGCGTTGAGGCAGGGGGCAATGGCTACACCTTC.

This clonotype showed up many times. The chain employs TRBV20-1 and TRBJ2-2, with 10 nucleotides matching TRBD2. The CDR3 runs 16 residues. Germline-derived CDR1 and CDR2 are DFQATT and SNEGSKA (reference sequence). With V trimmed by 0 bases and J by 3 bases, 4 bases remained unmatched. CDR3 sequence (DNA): TGCAGTGCTAGAGAGGGTCTAGCGGGGGACACCGGGGAGCTGTTTTTT. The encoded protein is CSAREGLAGDTGELFF.

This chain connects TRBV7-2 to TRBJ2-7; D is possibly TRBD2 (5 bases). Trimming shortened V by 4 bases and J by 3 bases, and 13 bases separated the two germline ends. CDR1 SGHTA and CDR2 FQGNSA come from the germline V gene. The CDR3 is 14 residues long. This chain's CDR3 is CASSWTSFDYEQYF. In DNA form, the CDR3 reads TGTGCCAGCAGCTGGACTTCTTTTGACTACGAGCAGTACTTC.

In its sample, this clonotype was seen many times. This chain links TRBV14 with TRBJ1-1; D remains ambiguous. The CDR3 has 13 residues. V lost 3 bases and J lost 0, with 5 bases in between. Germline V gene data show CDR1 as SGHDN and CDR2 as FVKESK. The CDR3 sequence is CASSHALNTEAFF. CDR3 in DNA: TGTGCCAGCAGCCACGCATTGAACACTGAAGCTTTCTTT.

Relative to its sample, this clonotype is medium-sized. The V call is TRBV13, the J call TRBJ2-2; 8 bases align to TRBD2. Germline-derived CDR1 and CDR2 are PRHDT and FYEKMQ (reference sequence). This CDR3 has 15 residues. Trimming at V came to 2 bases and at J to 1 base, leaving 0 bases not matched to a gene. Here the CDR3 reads CASSLLAGNTGELFF. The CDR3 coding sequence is TGTGCCAGCAGCTTACTAGCGGGGAACACCGGGGAGCTGTTTTTT. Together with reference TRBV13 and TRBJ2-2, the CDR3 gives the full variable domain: AAGVIQSPRHLIKEKRETATLKCYPIPRHDTVYWYQQGPGQDPQFLISFYEKMQSDKGSIPDRFSAQQFSDYHSELNMSSLELGDSALYFCASSLLAGNTGELFFGEGSRLTVL.

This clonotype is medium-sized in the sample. CDR3 residues: CASTPRTAGNTIYF. The CDR3 DNA is TGTGCCAGTACCCCTCGGACAGCTGGAAACACCATATATTTT. The chain employs TRBV19 and TRBJ1-3; TRBD1 is a possible D gene (6 bases). The CDR3 consists of 14 residues. Trimming pared 7 bases from V and 2 bases from J, leaving 12 bases between. The germline V gene has CDR1 LNHDA and CDR2 SQIVND (reference sequence).

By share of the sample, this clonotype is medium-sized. As DNA, the CDR3 is TGCAGTGCTCGGGACAGGGTGCGTTCTAACTATGGCTACACCTTC. It yields the protein CSARDRVRSNYGYTF. The chain uses TRBV20-1 and TRBJ1-2; 9 nucleotides line up with TRBD1. This CDR3 is built from 15 residues. The ends lost 5 bases at V and 0 bases at J; junction bases unmatched: 7. From germline, CDR1 is DFQATT and CDR2 SNEGSKA (reference sequence).

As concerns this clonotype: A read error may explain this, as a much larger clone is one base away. The CDR3 bases are TGTGCCAGCAGCTTAGGGACAGGCTACGAGCAGTACTTC. As protein: CASSLGTGYEQYF. The rearrangement uses TRBV11-3 and TRBJ2-7, with 7 bases identical to TRBD1. The germline CDR1 and CDR2 sequences are SGHNT and YENEEA. After removal of 1 base from V and 3 bases from J, the junction contained 0 bases not matched to a gene. This CDR3 spans 13 amino acids.

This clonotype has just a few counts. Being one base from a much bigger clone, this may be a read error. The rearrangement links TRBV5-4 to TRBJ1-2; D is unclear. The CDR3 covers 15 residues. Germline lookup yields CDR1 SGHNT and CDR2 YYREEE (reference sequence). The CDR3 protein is CVSSFLLEISDGYTF. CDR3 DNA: TGTGTCAGCAGCTTCCTTTTAGAGATTTCCGATGGCTACACCTTC.

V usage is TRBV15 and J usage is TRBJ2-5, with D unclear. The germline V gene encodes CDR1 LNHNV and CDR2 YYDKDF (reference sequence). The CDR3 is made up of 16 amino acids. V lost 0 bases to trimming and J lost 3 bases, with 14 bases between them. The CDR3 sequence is CATSRDRPQRKETQYF. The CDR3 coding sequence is TGTGCCACCAGCAGAGATCGACCTCAACGAAAAGAGACCCAGTACTTC.

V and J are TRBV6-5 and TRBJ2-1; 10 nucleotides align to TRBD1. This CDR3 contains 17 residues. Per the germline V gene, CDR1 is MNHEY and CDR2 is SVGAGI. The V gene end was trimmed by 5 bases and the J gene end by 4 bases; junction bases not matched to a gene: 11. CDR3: CASSPQTGTGEYNEQFF. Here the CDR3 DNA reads TGTGCCAGCAGTCCTCAAACGGGGACAGGGGAATACAATGAGCAGTTCTTC.